One TCR beta chain is described in this entry. The antigen is unknown. The PCR contained 60 Vbeta and 13 Jbeta primers. Profiling relied on immunoSEQ multiplex PCR, and the TCRdb table lists in-frame clones only, not all of them. The sample has about 110,000 clones, 65% to 90% seen once; the top ten hold 2.2%. This sample is drawn from a study of cytomegalovirus exposure and HLA in healthy donors. The study, taken as a whole, reports: A prior analysis recorded that most TCR beta V segments were productive about 90% or about 30% of the time. Versus the approximately 720-donor mean, an Asian-associated ancestry cluster reportedly showed fewer N-insertions in a later analysis. A missense DCLRE1C variant was associated with V- and J-gene trimming of TCR beta chains in a later analysis, and an independent cohort replicated the association.

Germline CDR1 and CDR2: SGHNT and YENEEA. The CDR3 runs to 15 residues. V lost 0 bases to trimming and J lost 3 bases; unmatched junction nucleotides: 2. Sequencing used PBMCs. The sequence was obtained from a woman younger than 45 in good health and CMV-seronegative. The rearrangement joins TRBV11-3 to TRBJ2-1; 7 bases map to TRBD2. CDR3: CASSLDPGGYNEQFF. For the CDR3, the DNA is TGTGCCAGCAGCTTAGATCCGGGGGGCTACAATGAGCAGTTCTTC.